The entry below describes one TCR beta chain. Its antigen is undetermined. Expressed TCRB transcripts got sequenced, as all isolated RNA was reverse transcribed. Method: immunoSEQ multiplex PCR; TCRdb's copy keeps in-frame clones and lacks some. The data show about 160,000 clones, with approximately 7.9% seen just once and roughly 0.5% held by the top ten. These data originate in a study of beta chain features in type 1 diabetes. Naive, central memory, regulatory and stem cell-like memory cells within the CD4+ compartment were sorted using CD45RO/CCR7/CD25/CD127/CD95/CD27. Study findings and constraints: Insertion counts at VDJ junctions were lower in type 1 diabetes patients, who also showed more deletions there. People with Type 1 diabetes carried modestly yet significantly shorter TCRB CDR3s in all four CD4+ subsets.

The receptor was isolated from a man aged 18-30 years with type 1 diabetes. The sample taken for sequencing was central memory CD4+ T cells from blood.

The CDR3 is CAPTRQVANTEAFF. The CDR3 nucleotides read TGTGCCCCTACTCGCCAAGTCGCAAACACTGAAGCTTTCTTT. The J gene is TRBJ1-1, the V gene TRBV28; unclear D gene. Trimming removed 11 bases from V and 2 bases from J, with 18 bases in between. The CDR3 contains 14 residues. Germline CDR1 MDHEN, CDR2 SYDVKM.